These 17 T cell receptor beta chains were sequenced from one sample in a study of cytomegalovirus exposure and HLA in healthy donors. Profiling relied on immunoSEQ multiplex PCR, and the TCRdb table lists in-frame clones only, not all of them. The sample has around 90,000 clones, roughly 84% seen once. Specimen: PBMCs. These receptor sequences come from a woman between 18 and 30 years old in good health and CMV-seropositive.

J is TRBJ1-3 and V is TRBV15, with a possible D match to TRBD1 (5 bases). The germline V gene has CDR1 LNHNV and CDR2 YYDKDF (reference sequence). The CDR3 is 17 residues long. Trimming removed 1 base from V and 0 bases from J, with 13 bases in between. This CDR3 reads CATSRVPGPSSGNTIYF. The DNA for the CDR3 is TGTGCCACCAGCAGAGTACCAGGGCCGAGCTCTGGAAACACCATATATTTT.

The chain recombines TRBV7-2 with TRBJ1-2, with 9 bases identical to TRBD1. The junction had 5 bases not matched to a gene; V was cut back by 5 bases and J by 4 bases. CDR1 and CDR2 (germline): SGHTA, FQGNSA. The CDR3 is made up of 14 amino acids. CDR3 DNA: TGTGCCAGCAGCCCCCAGGGACAGGGCTATGGCTACACCTTC. Encoded protein: CASSPQGQGYGYTF.

The chain couples TRBV7-8 to TRBJ2-2; TRBD1 is a possible D gene (6 bases). Germline CDR1 is SGHVS and CDR2 is FQNEAQ. V dropped 4 bases and J dropped 3 bases, with 9 bases sitting between them. This CDR3 spans 14 amino acids. In DNA form, the CDR3 reads TGTGCCAGCAGCTACCGGACAGACACCGGGGAGCTGTTTTTT. Translated: CASSYRTDTGELFF.

The chain links TRBV19 to TRBJ2-7, with TRBD2 identical over 11 bases. Germline-derived CDR1 and CDR2 are LNHDA and SQIVND (reference sequence). V lost 6 bases to trimming and J lost 2 bases; unmatched junction nucleotides: 3. The CDR3 spans 14 residues. The CDR3 loop reads CASSRLAGTYEQYF. CDR3 nucleotides: TGTGCCAGTAGCAGACTAGCGGGAACCTACGAGCAGTACTTC. The full variable domain, with the rest looked up from reference TRBV19 and TRBJ2-7, is DGGITQSPKYLFRKEGQNVTLSCEQNLNHDAMYWYRQDPGQGLRLIYYSQIVNDFQKGDIAEGYSVSREKKESFPLTVTSAQKNPTAFYLCASSRLAGTYEQYFGPGTRLTVT.

The genes are TRBV28 and TRBJ1-2; 7 bases agree with TRBD1. Germline loops: CDR1 MDHEN, CDR2 SYDVKM. The V segment lost 9 bases and the J segment 4 bases; nucleotides outside the gene matches: 8. The CDR3 runs 13 residues. CDR3 in DNA: TGTGCCAGTCGGAGGGGGCCAGGCTATGGCTACACCTTC. This codes for CASRRGPGYGYTF.

This clone came up once. This chain connects TRBV5-1 to TRBJ2-7, with 8 bases that match TRBD2. The J segment lost 2 bases and the V segment lost 2 bases, leaving 3 bases of the junction unmatched. The CDR3 covers 14 residues. CDR1 and CDR2 (germline): SGHRS, YFSETQ. CDR3 sequence (DNA): TGCGCCAGCAGCTTCACCGGGGGGGCCTACGAGCAGTACTTC. Amino acid sequence: CASSFTGGAYEQYF.

This clone came up once. This chain links TRBV4-1 with TRBJ1-4; 10 bases align to TRBD1. The CDR3 is 14 residues long. CDR1 is MGHRA, CDR2 YSYEKL, per germline. The trim removed 5 bases at V and 8 bases at J, leaving 5 bases unmatched. The CDR3 coding sequence is TGCGCCAGCAGCTGGGACAGGGGAGGAGAAAAACTGTTTTTT. Residues: CASSWDRGGEKLFF.

This sequence joins TRBV11-2 and TRBJ2-7, with D tentatively TRBD2 (6 bases). CDR1 and CDR2 from the germline V gene are SGHAT and FQNNGV. CDR3 length: 13 residues. V was clipped by 5 bases and J by 2 bases, with 10 bases between them. CDR3 sequence: CASSPGGTYEQYF. The CDR3 DNA is TGTGCCAGCAGCCCAGGCGGGACCTACGAGCAGTACTTC.

The sample holds one count of this clone. The V and J genes are TRBV6-6 and TRBJ1-2, with TRBD1 matching 10 bases. The germline CDR1 and CDR2 sequences are MNHNY and SVGAGI (reference sequence). After removal of 8 bases from V and 5 bases from J, the junction contained 8 bases not matched to a gene. This CDR3 is 14 amino acids long. The CDR3 DNA is TGTGCCAGCGGGGGACAGGGGTTGGTATATGGCTACACCTTC. It translates to CASGGQGLVYGYTF.

V gene TRBV4-1 combines with J gene TRBJ2-3; 15 bases map to TRBD2. The germline V gene has CDR1 MGHRA and CDR2 YSYEKL. CDR3 length: 16 residues. Trimming cost V 7 bases and J 3 bases; bases outside gene matches: 5. This CDR3 reads CASKGLAGGRTDTQYF. DNA for the CDR3: TGCGCCAGCAAGGGACTAGCGGGGGGAAGGACAGATACGCAGTATTTT.

The DNA for the CDR3 is TGTGCCAGCAGCTTAGCTGGAGAGGGTTATTTTTCGAGCCCAAGCGCCGGGGAGCTGTTTTTT. This translates into CASSLAGEGYFSSPSAGELFF. The gene calls are TRBV7-2 and TRBJ2-2; TRBD2 might be the D (5 bases). Germline V lookup: CDR1 SGHTA, CDR2 FQGNSA. CDR3 length equals 21 residues. Deletions cut 0 bases from V and 6 bases from J, with 29 bases between. The full variable domain, its missing parts supplied by reference TRBV7-2 and TRBJ2-2, is GAGVSQSPSNKVTEKGKDVELRCDPISGHTALYWYRQSLGQGLEFLIYFQGNSAPDKSGLPSDRFSAERTGGSVSTLTIQRTQQEDSAVYLCASSLAGEGYFSSPSAGELFFGEGSRLTVL.

V gene TRBV4-3 combines with J gene TRBJ2-3; weak D call: TRBD2 (5 bases). V was pared by 0 bases and J by 3 bases, with 10 bases between. This CDR3 spans 15 amino acids. Germline assignment: CDR1 LGHNA and CDR2 YSLEER. The CDR3 DNA is TGCGCCAGCAGCCAAGATTGGGAGACGACAGATACGCAGTATTTT. Translating gives CASSQDWETTDTQYF.

The rearrangement links TRBV28 to TRBJ2-7; D is undetermined. This CDR3 comprises 12 residues. Germline-derived CDR1 and CDR2 are MDHEN and SYDVKM. Deletions cut 3 bases from V and 3 bases from J, with 6 bases between. The CDR3 bases are TGTGCCAGCAGTTTCGGTCGCTACGAGCAGTACTTC. This sequence encodes CASSFGRYEQYF.

The genes are TRBV4-3 and TRBJ2-5, with 14 bases that match TRBD2. The ends lost 4 bases at V and 2 bases at J; junction bases unmatched: 9. The germline V gene encodes CDR1 LGHNA and CDR2 YSLEER. The CDR3 is 18 residues long. The CDR3 coding sequence is TGCGCCAGCAGCCCCGACGGACTAGCGGGGGGCAAGCAAGAGACCCAGTACTTC. Encoded protein: CASSPDGLAGGKQETQYF.

CDR3 in amino acids: CASRYYGLASGELFF. The CDR3 DNA sequence: TGTGCCAGCAGATACTACGGACTAGCTTCCGGGGAGCTGTTTTTT. This chain connects TRBV5-4 to TRBJ2-2; 8 nucleotides match TRBD2. The CDR3 covers 15 residues. The junction had 9 bases not matched to a gene; V was cut back by 5 bases and J by 6 bases. Germline CDR1 SGHNT, CDR2 YYREEE (reference sequence).

The chain couples TRBV2 to TRBJ1-1, with 7 positions matching TRBD1. Germline CDR1 SNHLY, CDR2 FYNNEI. The CDR3 totals 14 residues. Trimming at V came to 3 bases and at J to 5 bases, leaving 6 bases not matched to a gene. In DNA, the CDR3 is TGTGCCAGCAGTGATGACAGGGTATCGACTGAAGCTTTCTTT. It is translated as CASSDDRVSTEAFF.

CDR3 sequence reads: CASRRTGDTEAFF. The CDR3 nucleotides are TGTGCCAGTAGACGGACAGGTGACACTGAAGCTTTCTTT. The chain combines TRBV19 with TRBJ1-1; 7 nucleotides match TRBD1. The ends lost 6 bases at V and 3 bases at J; junction bases unmatched: 4. From germline, CDR1 is LNHDA and CDR2 SQIVND (reference sequence). The CDR3 runs to 13 residues.